The clone carrying this T cell receptor beta chain was recorded a few times. Its antigen is not known. The germline CDR1 and CDR2 sequences are SEHNR and FQNEAQ (reference sequence). With 3 bases removed from V and 7 bases from J, the gap between germline ends came to 15 bases. The CDR3 length is 14 residues. From the reads, TCRdb called clonotypes with MiXCR, one entry per CDR3 protein. The sample shows roughly 700,000 distinct CDR3 sequences, around 35% of them seen only once. This specimen belongs to a study of T cell repertoires in cytomegalovirus infection. This sample comprised cultured PBMCs, obtained from culture after CMV antigen stimulation. The chain employs TRBV7-9 and TRBJ2-5; possibly TRBD1 for D (5 bases). This receptor was taken from a human donor in good health (CMV status not recorded). Some clones in this sample may be carry-over from other donors' samples. The chain's CDR3 is CASSFSGSQGTQYF. The CDR3 nucleotides read TGTGCCAGCAGCTTCTCAGGGTCCCAGGGGACCCAGTACTTC.